This section outlines one TCR beta chain sequence together with its context. This receptor's antigen is unknown. It has no much larger one-base neighbor in the sample; base qualities were not kept. The data derive from a study of blood T cell repertoires in COVID-19 (dated by TCRdb to the early 2020s). For the study in its entirety: The collaborator samples originated in the United States, Italy and Spain and spanned the acute and convalescent phases of COVID-19. The prospective study material was composed of cDNA or gDNA derived from T cells, B-cell-depleted T cells, or PBMCs. Deeply sampled blood TCRbeta repertoires from subjects exposed to, actively infected with, or recovered from COVID-19 were included in the dataset. A freely available public database, intended as a resource for researchers studying the immune response to SARS-CoV-2, is where the repertoires were released. Samples were obtained from the ongoing ImmuneRACE study (first 160 participants) and from approximately 1,200 subjects provided by 6 global collaborators. A de-identified subject ID, COVID-19 status, age in years and sex were almost always included in the sample metadata. Where available, HLA class I and class II types were taken from metadata supplied by the sample provider and were not determined by assay-based typing. Paper-wide results and their limitations: The quantity of clinical and demographic metadata differed by source and by participant and was supplied without curation.

Each collaborating institution followed its own protocols to collect whole blood in K2EDTA tubes. For TCRbeta analysis, collaborators shipped samples as frozen whole blood, isolated PBMCs, or DNA extracted from either of those sample types. Its CDR3 holds 14 amino acids, cysteine through phenylalanine. Of the read, only the CDR3 DNA is kept; its 42 bases are in frame from base 1. Based on the germline V gene (reference sequence), the CDR1 and CDR2 sequences are SGHKS and YYEKEE. The germline ends are 10 bases apart after V is trimmed by 0 bases and J by 4 bases. TCRbeta CDR3 regions were amplified from genomic DNA by means of the immunoSEQ Assay, a bias-controlled multiplex PCR. On the authors' methods: The number of nucleated cells in each sample was estimated from the amplification of reference gene primers within the assay. To quantify the absolute abundance of each unique TCRbeta CDR3 rearrangement, sequence reads were collapsed and filtered. Productive Simpson clonality was computed per sample as the square root of Simpson's diversity index over productive rearrangements. Not all clones reach the TCRdb copy of this immuneACCESS table, which keeps in-frame sequences only. Checked studies attribute under half of the gap to unresolved V genes and leave the rest unexplained. D and trimming come from the DNA, and the V and J calls and clone size come from that table. A total of around 97,000 clones appear in this sample, roughly 90% of them only once. The ten largest clones add up to approximately 3.5% of the sample.

This TCR derives from a woman aged 60-75 years with acute or convalescent COVID-19. Specimen: peripheral blood. The sequence links TRBV5-5 to TRBJ1-2, with an unclear D gene assignment. This receptor carries the CDR3 CASSLGGGIYGYTF. The sequenced DNA: TGTGCCAGCAGCTTGGGGGGAGGAATCTATGGCTACACCTTC.